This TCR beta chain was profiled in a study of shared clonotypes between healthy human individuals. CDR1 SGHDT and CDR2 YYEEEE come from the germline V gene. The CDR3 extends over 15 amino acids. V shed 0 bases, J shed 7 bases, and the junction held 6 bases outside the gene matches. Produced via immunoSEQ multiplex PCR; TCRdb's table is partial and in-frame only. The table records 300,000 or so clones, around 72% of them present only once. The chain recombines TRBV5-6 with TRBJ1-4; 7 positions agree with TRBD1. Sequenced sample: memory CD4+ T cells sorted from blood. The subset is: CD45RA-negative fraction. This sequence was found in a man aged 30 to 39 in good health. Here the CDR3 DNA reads TGTGCCAGCAGCTTGGTGGCAGGGGGACGTGAAAAACTGTTTTTT. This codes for CASSLVAGGREKLFF.